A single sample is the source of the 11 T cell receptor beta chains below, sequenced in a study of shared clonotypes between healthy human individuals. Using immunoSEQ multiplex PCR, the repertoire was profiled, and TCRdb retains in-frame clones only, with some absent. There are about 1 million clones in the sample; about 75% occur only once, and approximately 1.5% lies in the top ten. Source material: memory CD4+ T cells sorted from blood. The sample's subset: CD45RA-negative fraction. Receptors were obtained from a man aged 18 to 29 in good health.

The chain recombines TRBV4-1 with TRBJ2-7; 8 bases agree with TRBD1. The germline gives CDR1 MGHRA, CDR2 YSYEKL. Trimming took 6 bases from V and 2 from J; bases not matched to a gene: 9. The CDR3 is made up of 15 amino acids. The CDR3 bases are TGCGCCAGCAGTCCCCGCGGACAGGGCACCTACGAGCAGTACTTC. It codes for CASSPRGQGTYEQYF.

The CDR3 here is CASSPGAGQPGTQYF. CDR3 nucleotide sequence: TGCGCCAGTTCCCCTGGGGCGGGGCAACCGGGGACCCAGTACTTC. This sequence joins TRBV5-1 and TRBJ2-5, with D maybe TRBD2 (6 bases). V was clipped by 8 bases and J by 7 bases, with 24 bases between them. This CDR3 comprises 15 residues. Germline CDR1 reads SGHRS; CDR2 reads YFSETQ.

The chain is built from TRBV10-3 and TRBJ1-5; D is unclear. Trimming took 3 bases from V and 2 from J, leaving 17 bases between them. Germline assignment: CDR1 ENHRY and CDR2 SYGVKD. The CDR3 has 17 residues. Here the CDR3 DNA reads TGTGCCATCAGTGATTCCTTCGGCGGCGGGGGCAATCAGCCCCAGCATTTT. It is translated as CAISDSFGGGGNQPQHF.

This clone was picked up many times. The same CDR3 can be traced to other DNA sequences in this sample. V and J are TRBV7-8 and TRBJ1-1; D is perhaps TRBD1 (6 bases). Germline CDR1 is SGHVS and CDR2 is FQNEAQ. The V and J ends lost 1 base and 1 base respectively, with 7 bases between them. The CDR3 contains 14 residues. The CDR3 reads CASSLGTANTEAFF. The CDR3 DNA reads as TGTGCCAGCAGCTTAGGGACAGCGAACACTGAAGCTTTCTTT.

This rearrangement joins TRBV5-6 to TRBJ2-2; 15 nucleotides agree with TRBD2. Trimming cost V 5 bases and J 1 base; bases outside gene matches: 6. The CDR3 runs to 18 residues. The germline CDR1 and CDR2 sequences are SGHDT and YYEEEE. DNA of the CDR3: TGTGCCAGCAGTATGGGACTAGCGGGGGGACGGAACACCGGGGAGCTGTTTTTT. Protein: CASSMGLAGGRNTGELFF.

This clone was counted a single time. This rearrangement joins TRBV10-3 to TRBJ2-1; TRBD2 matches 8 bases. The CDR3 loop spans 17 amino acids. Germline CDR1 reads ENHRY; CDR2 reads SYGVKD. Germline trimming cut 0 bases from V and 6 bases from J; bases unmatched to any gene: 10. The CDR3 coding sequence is TGTGCCATCAGTGAGTCAGGGTCGGGACTAGTGCGCAATGAGCAGTTCTTC. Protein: CAISESGSGLVRNEQFF.

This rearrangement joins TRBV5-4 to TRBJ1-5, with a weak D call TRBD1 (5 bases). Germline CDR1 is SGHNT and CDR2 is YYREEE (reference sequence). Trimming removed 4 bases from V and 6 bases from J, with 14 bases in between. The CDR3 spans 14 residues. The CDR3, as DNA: TGTGCCAGCAGCCTGAACGGGGCTGGTCAGCCCCAGCATTTT. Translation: CASSLNGAGQPQHF.

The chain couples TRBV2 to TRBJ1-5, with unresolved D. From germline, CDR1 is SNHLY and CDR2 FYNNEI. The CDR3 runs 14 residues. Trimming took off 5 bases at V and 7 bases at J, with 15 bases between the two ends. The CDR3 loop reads CASSLDRGEQPQHF. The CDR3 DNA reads TGTGCCAGCAGTCTCGACCGGGGTGAGCAGCCCCAGCATTTT. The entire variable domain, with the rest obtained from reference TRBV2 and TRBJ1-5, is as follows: EPEVTQTPSHQVTQMGQEVILRCVPISNHLYFYWYRQILGQKVEFLVSFYNNEISEKSEIFDDQFSVERPDGSNFTLKIRSTKLEDSAMYFCASSLDRGEQPQHFGDGTRLSIL.

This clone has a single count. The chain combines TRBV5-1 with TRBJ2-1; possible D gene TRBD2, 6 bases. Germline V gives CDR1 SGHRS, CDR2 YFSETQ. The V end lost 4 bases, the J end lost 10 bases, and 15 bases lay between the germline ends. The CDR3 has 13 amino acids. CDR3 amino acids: CASSRDSLAEQFF. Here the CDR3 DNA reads TGCGCCAGCAGCAGGGACTCGCTGGCGGAGCAGTTCTTC.

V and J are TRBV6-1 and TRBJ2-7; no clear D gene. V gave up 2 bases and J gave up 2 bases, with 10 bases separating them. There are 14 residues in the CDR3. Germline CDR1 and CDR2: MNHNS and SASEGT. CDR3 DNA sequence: TGTGCCAGCAGTGAAAAGGTACATACCTACGAGCAGTACTTC. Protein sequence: CASSEKVHTYEQYF.

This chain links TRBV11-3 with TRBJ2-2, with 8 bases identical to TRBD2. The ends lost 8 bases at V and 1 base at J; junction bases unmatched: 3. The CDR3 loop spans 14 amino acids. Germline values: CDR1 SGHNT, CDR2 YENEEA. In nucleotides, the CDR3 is TGTGCCAGCGGGCTAGCGGGGAACACCGGGGAGCTGTTTTTT. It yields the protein CASGLAGNTGELFF. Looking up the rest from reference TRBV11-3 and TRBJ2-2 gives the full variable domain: EAGVVQSPRYKIIEKKQPVAFWCNPISGHNTLYWYLQNLGQGPELLIRYENEEAVDDSQLPKDRFSAERLKGVDSTLKIQPAELGDSAVYLCASGLAGNTGELFFGEGSRLTVL.